This T cell receptor (beta chain) was retrieved from a study of blood T cell repertoires in COVID-19. In this sample, this clone turned up a few times. The CDR3 length is 15 residues. The V segment lost 4 bases and the J segment 3 bases; nucleotides outside the gene matches: 8. CDR1 is SGHTA, CDR2 FQGNSA, per germline. Original data processing: How many nucleated cells were present was estimated from reference gene primer amplification. The protocol was immunoSEQ multiplex PCR, while the TCRdb copy is restricted to in-frame clones and leaves out a portion. The DNA gave D and trimming, while V, J and clone size come from that table. The data show almost 200,000 clones, around four fifths seen once.

The receptor was isolated from a man aged 60 to 69 with COVID-19, enrolled during active disease. Sequencing used peripheral blood. The chain joins TRBV7-2 to TRBJ1-2; TRBD1 agrees at 7 bases. This CDR3 reads CASSSGGGTDYGYTF. DNA of the CDR3: TGTGCCAGCAGCTCCGGGGGCGGGACAGACTATGGCTACACCTTC.